Listed here are 25 T cell receptor beta chains from one sample, sequenced in a study of cytomegalovirus exposure and HLA in healthy donors. The PCR made use of 60 Vbeta and 13 Jbeta primers. Profiled with immunoSEQ multiplex PCR; TCRdb holds only in-frame clones, not every one. The data show 150,000 to 200,000 clones, roughly 82% seen once. Specimen: PBMCs. The receptors shown here come from a woman between 50 and 59 years old in good health and CMV-seronegative.

This rearrangement joins TRBV11-2 to TRBJ2-7; 9 bases fit TRBD1. This CDR3 spans 19 amino acids. J was trimmed by 3 bases and V by 5 bases; bases with no gene match: 20. The germline CDR1 and CDR2 sequences are SGHAT and FQNNGV. The CDR3 DNA reads TGTGCCAGCAGCCAAAGCCTGGGACAGGGAGATGTTGGATTCTACGAGCAGTACTTC. Its protein is CASSQSLGQGDVGFYEQYF.

The chain recombines TRBV11-2 with TRBJ2-3, with 11 bases lining up with TRBD2. The CDR3 spans 16 residues. The germline CDR1 and CDR2 sequences are SGHAT and FQNNGV. The ends lost 1 base at V and 3 bases at J; junction bases unmatched: 3. Written as DNA, the CDR3 is TGTGCCAGCAGCTTAGGGCCTAGCGGGGGGACAGATACGCAGTATTTT. It translates to CASSLGPSGGTDTQYF.

This clone was seen a handful of times. The CDR3 sequence: CSVVGSGSYEQYF. The CDR3 nucleotides read TGCAGCGTTGTAGGTAGCGGGAGCTACGAGCAGTACTTC. The V and J genes are TRBV29-1 and TRBJ2-7; 9 bases are shared with TRBD2. Trimming took 4 bases from V and 3 from J; bases not matched to a gene: 4. Looked up from germline, CDR1 is SQVTM and CDR2 is ANQGSEA. The CDR3 runs 13 residues.

The rearrangement links TRBV9 to TRBJ2-1; D is unclear. The V end lost 0 bases, the J end lost 1 base, and 11 bases lay between the germline ends. Germline values: CDR1 SGDLS, CDR2 YYNGEE. The CDR3 is made up of 16 amino acids. CDR3 residues: CASSVGVQPSYNEQFF. The CDR3 DNA follows: TGTGCCAGCAGCGTAGGAGTACAGCCTTCCTACAATGAGCAGTTCTTC.

This chain uses TRBV7-9 with TRBJ2-3; 11 bases map to TRBD2. CDR1 SEHNR and CDR2 FQNEAQ come from the germline V gene (reference sequence). The CDR3 sequence is 15 residues long. Trimming at V came to 3 bases and at J to 2 bases, leaving 1 base not matched to a gene. CDR3 nucleotide sequence: TGTGCCAGCAGCTTGACTAGCGGGGCCACAGATACGCAGTATTTT. Amino acid sequence: CASSLTSGATDTQYF.

The chain combines TRBV7-9 with TRBJ2-3; 8 bases align to TRBD2. V lost 5 bases and J lost 7; bases outside the gene matches: 20. In germline, CDR1 is SEHNR, CDR2 FQNEAQ (reference sequence). This CDR3 has 18 residues. The CDR3 region is CASSPGVIAAGVRNTQYF. CDR3 coding DNA: TGTGCCAGCAGCCCAGGAGTCATAGCAGCGGGAGTACGGAATACGCAGTATTTT.

This sequence joins TRBV4-1 and TRBJ1-2, with TRBD1 matching over 10 bases. The CDR3 contains 18 residues. V lost 4 bases, J lost 5 bases, and 16 bases stayed unmatched. Germline lookup yields CDR1 MGHRA and CDR2 YSYEKL. The CDR3 sequence is CASSPQVAPGQGSYGYTF. CDR3 DNA: TGCGCCAGCAGCCCCCAGGTCGCTCCGGGACAGGGGTCTTATGGCTACACCTTC.

This clone was detected only a few times. The V call is TRBV28, the J call TRBJ1-4, with 7 bases identical to TRBD1. Germline CDR1 is MDHEN and CDR2 is SYDVKM. The V segment lost 10 bases and the J segment 3 bases; nucleotides outside the gene matches: 8. The length of the CDR3 is 14 residues. The CDR3 loop reads CATKPGTANEKLFF. CDR3 nucleotides: TGTGCCACCAAACCCGGGACAGCTAATGAAAAACTGTTTTTT.

Comments on this clone: At one end, the junction sequence differs from germline, possibly due to a read error. The genes are TRBV7-7 and TRBJ2-3; tentative D call: TRBD1 (6 bases). CDR1 is SSHAT, CDR2 FNYEAQ, per germline (reference sequence). This CDR3 has 15 amino acids. The CDR3 DNA reads as TGTGCTAGCAGCAAAACCGGGACATTCACAGATACGCAGTATTTT. It specifies CASSKTGTFTDTQYF.

The J gene is TRBJ2-7, the V gene TRBV5-1; 7 bases agree with TRBD1. The V and J ends lost 4 bases and 1 base, in that order; junction bases with no gene match: 5. CDR3 size: 14 residues. The germline V gene encodes CDR1 SGHRS and CDR2 YFSETQ. The CDR3 spells CASSPSGQSYEQYF. CDR3 DNA sequence: TGCGCCAGCAGCCCCTCGGGACAGTCCTACGAGCAGTACTTC.

The chain uses TRBV5-6 and TRBJ1-2; 7 nucleotides line up with TRBD1. The length of the CDR3 is 15 residues. CDR1 SGHDT and CDR2 YYEEEE come from the germline V gene. The V and J ends lost 0 bases and 4 bases, in that order; junction bases with no gene match: 6. The CDR3 here is CASSLGTGVPYGYTF. The DNA of the CDR3 is TGTGCCAGCAGCTTGGGAACAGGGGTACCCTATGGCTACACCTTC.

This clone was seen more than once but under ten times. The rearrangement joins TRBV28 to TRBJ2-7; TRBD1 aligns across 7 bases. Germline loops: CDR1 MDHEN, CDR2 SYDVKM. The ends lost 4 bases at V and 6 bases at J; junction bases unmatched: 6. The CDR3 runs 13 residues. CDR3 nucleotide sequence: TGTGCCAGCAGTTGGGAGAGGGGGCGCGAGCAGTACTTC. This translates into CASSWERGREQYF.

The chain is built from TRBV9 and TRBJ2-2; no clear D gene. The germline CDR1 and CDR2 sequences are SGDLS and YYNGEE. Trimming removed 4 bases at V and 0 bases at J, with 7 bases between. The CDR3 loop spans 14 amino acids. The CDR3 is CASSSVSNTGELFF. The CDR3 nucleotides read TGTGCCAGCAGCTCAGTTTCGAACACCGGGGAGCTGTTTTTT.

The chain is built from TRBV4-1 and TRBJ2-2; 7 bases are shared with TRBD2. The CDR3 has 16 amino acids. With 5 bases clipped from V and 6 bases from J, the junction kept 12 bases outside the gene matches. Germline V lookup: CDR1 MGHRA, CDR2 YSYEKL. The CDR3 region has the DNA TGCGCCAGCAGCAAAAGTGGAGCGGGATTGGCCGGGGAGCTGTTTTTT. It is translated as CASSKSGAGLAGELFF.

The chain has TRBV7-2 and TRBJ2-5; the match to TRBD1 covers 8 bases. The junction had 2 bases not matched to a gene; V was cut back by 4 bases and J by 4 bases. Germline loops: CDR1 SGHTA, CDR2 FQGNSA. This CDR3 has 13 amino acids. As DNA, the CDR3 is TGTGCCAGCAGCTACCAGGGGGCAGAGACCCAGTACTTC. Encoded protein: CASSYQGAETQYF.

Details on this clone: This sample also contains other DNA sequences that code for the same CDR3. The chain recombines TRBV5-4 with TRBJ2-2; 8 bases align to TRBD1. In germline, CDR1 is SGHNT, CDR2 YYREEE (reference sequence). Germline trimming cut 4 bases from V and 3 bases from J; bases unmatched to any gene: 5. This CDR3 has 15 amino acids. CDR3 sequence: CASSPPTGDTGELFF. CDR3 sequence (DNA): TGTGCCAGCAGCCCACCGACAGGGGACACCGGGGAGCTGTTTTTT.

The J gene is TRBJ1-5, the V gene TRBV2, with D possibly TRBD1 on 5 matching bases. This CDR3 comprises 15 residues. V was trimmed by 5 bases and J by 4 bases, leaving 15 bases between them. Looked up from germline, CDR1 is SNHLY and CDR2 is FYNNEI. This CDR3 reads CASSLGGIGNQPQHF. The CDR3 DNA sequence: TGTGCCAGCAGTCTGGGGGGAATAGGAAATCAGCCCCAGCATTTT. The whole variable domain, filled in from reference TRBV2 and TRBJ1-5, reads EPEVTQTPSHQVTQMGQEVILRCVPISNHLYFYWYRQILGQKVEFLVSFYNNEISEKSEIFDDQFSVERPDGSNFTLKIRSTKLEDSAMYFCASSLGGIGNQPQHFGDGTRLSIL.

The chain joins TRBV29-1 to TRBJ2-7; D is uncertain. V dropped 7 bases and J dropped 6 bases, with 19 bases sitting between them. CDR3 length equals 13 residues. Germline loops: CDR1 SQVTM, CDR2 ANQGSEA. DNA of the CDR3: TGCAGCGCCGGAGTGGCGGAAACGGGCGAGCAGTACTTC. Encoded protein: CSAGVAETGEQYF.

This clone came up a few times. V is TRBV5-4 and J is TRBJ1-1; 7 bases align to TRBD1. With 5 bases clipped from V and 0 bases from J, the junction kept 4 bases outside the gene matches. CDR1 SGHNT and CDR2 YYREEE come from the germline V gene (reference sequence). The CDR3 contains 14 residues. CDR3 sequence (DNA): TGTGCCAGCAGAGCCGGACAGGTGAACACTGAAGCTTTCTTT. Translated: CASRAGQVNTEAFF.

The V call is TRBV9, the J call TRBJ2-5, with 9 nucleotides matching TRBD1. The length of the CDR3 is 16 residues. Losses at the gene ends were 0 bases for V and 2 bases for J; bases not matched to a gene: 5. Germline lookup yields CDR1 SGDLS and CDR2 YYNGEE. The CDR3 coding sequence is TGTGCCAGCAGCGTAGGGTTGGGACAGGGACAAGAGACCCAGTACTTC. It encodes CASSVGLGQGQETQYF.

The chain recombines TRBV19 with TRBJ1-2; 8 nucleotides match TRBD1. The CDR3 is 16 amino acids. J lost 3 bases, V lost 6 bases, and 12 bases had no gene match. Germline loops: CDR1 LNHDA, CDR2 SQIVND (reference sequence). The CDR3 bases are TGTGCCAGTAGCCCATTAGGGGGGGGACAGGACTATGGCTACACCTTC. It is translated as CASSPLGGGQDYGYTF.

The V call is TRBV2, the J call TRBJ1-2; perhaps TRBD1 as D (5 bases). The CDR3 has 17 amino acids. Germline V CDR1 and CDR2: SNHLY, FYNNEI. V shed 0 bases and J shed 4 bases, with 18 bases lying between them. CDR3 in DNA: TGTGCCAGCAGTGAAGCCCGGCAGGGTTCAATCGGCTATGGCTACACCTTC. Amino acid sequence: CASSEARQGSIGYGYTF.

This chain's CDR3 is CASSSGPSYYGYTF. The CDR3 DNA sequence: TGTGCCAGCAGCTCAGGGCCCTCTTACTATGGCTACACCTTC. This rearrangement joins TRBV7-2 to TRBJ1-2, with D tentatively TRBD1 (5 bases). The CDR3 totals 14 residues. V was trimmed by 4 bases and J by 3 bases, leaving 12 bases between them. The germline V gene has CDR1 SGHTA and CDR2 FQGNSA.

This clone was counted between two and nine times. This chain joins TRBV12-5 and TRBJ2-2; 9 bases are a match to TRBD1. Germline CDR1 reads LGHNT; CDR2 reads FRNRAP. Trimming at V came to 4 bases and at J to 4 bases, leaving 10 bases not matched to a gene. The CDR3 runs to 17 residues. Here the CDR3 reads CASGSGRGTGFTGELFF. DNA of the CDR3: TGTGCTAGTGGTTCCGGGCGGGGGACAGGGTTCACCGGGGAGCTGTTTTTT.

This clone was found once. The gene calls are TRBV9 and TRBJ1-3; weak D call: TRBD1 (5 bases). V lost 0 bases and J lost 0, with 10 bases in between. The CDR3 is 16 amino acids. From germline, CDR1 is SGDLS and CDR2 YYNGEE. This chain's CDR3 is CASSVGGLSSGNTIYF. The CDR3, as DNA: TGTGCCAGCAGCGTAGGGGGACTTAGCTCTGGAAACACCATATATTTT.